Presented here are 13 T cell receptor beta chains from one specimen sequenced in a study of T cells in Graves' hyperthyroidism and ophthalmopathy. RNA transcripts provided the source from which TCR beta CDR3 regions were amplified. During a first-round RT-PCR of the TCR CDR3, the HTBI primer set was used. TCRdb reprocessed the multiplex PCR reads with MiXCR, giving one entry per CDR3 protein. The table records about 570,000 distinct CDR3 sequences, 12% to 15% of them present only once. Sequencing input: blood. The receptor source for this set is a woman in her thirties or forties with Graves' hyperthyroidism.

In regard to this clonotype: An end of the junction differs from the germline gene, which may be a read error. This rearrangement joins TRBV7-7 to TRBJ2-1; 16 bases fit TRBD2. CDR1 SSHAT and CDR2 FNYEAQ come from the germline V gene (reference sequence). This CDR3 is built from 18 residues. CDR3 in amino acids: CASSSGLAGGGPYNEQFF. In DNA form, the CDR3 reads TGTGCTAGCAGCTCGGGACTAGCGGGAGGGGGACCCTACAATGAGCAGTTCTTC.

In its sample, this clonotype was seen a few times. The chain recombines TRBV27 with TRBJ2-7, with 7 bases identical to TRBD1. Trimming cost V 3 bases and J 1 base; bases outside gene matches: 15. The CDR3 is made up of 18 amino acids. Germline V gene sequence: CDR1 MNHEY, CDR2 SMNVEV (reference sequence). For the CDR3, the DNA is TGTGCCAGCAGTTTGAAGGGGGCAAGTGTTTATAAGTCCTACGAGCAGTACTTC. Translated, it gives CASSLKGASVYKSYEQYF.

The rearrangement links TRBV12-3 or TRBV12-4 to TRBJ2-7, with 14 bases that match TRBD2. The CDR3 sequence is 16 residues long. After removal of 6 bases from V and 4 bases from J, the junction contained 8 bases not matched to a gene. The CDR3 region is CASSGLAGGPLYEQYF. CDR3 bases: TGTGCCAGCAGCGGACTAGCGGGAGGCCCATTGTACGAGCAGTACTTC.

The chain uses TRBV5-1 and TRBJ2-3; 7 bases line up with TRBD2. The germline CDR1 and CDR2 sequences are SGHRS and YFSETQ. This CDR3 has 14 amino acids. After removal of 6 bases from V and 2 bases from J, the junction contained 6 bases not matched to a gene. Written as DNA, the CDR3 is TGCGCCAGCAATGCCGGGACTACCACAGATACGCAGTATTTT. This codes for CASNAGTTTDTQYF.

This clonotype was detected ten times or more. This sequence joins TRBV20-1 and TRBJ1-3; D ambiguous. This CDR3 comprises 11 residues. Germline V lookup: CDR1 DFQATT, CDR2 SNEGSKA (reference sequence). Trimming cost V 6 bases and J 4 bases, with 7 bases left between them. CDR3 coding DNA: TGCAGTGCCTTAGTCGGAAACACCATATATTTT. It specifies CSALVGNTIYF.

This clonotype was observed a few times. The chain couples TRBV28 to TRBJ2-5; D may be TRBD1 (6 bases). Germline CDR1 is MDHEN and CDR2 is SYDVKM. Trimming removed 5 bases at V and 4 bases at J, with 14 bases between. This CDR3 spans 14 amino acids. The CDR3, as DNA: TGTGCCAGCAGTCCCCAAAACAGGGCAGAGACCCAGTACTTC. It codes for CASSPQNRAETQYF.

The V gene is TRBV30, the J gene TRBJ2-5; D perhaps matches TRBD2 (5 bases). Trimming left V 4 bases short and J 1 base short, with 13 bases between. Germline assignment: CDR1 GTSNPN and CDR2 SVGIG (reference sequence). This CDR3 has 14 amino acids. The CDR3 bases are TGTGCCTGGACCAAACGGGGTTTCCAAGAGACCCAGTACTTC. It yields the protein CAWTKRGFQETQYF.

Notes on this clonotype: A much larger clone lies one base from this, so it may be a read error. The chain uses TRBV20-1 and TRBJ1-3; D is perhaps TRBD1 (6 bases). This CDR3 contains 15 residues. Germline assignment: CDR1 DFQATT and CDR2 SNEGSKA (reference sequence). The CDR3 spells CGARVGGPSGNTIYF. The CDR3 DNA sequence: TGCGGTGCTAGAGTTGGGGGCCCCTCTGGAAACACCATATATTTT.

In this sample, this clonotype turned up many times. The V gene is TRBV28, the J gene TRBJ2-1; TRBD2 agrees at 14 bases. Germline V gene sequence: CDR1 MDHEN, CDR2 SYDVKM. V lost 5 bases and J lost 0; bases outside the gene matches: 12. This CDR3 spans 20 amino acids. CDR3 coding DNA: TGTGCCAGCAGTATACCGGGACTAGCGGGGGATTCGAGCTCCTACAATGAGCAGTTCTTC. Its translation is CASSIPGLAGDSSSYNEQFF.

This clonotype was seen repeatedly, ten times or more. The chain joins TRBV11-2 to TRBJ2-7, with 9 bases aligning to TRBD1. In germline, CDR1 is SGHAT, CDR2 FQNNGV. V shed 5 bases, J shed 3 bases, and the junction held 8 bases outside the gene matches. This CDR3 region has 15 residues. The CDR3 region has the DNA TGTGCCAGCAGCCCGGACAGGGGACCTAGCTACGAGCAGTACTTC. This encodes CASSPDRGPSYEQYF.

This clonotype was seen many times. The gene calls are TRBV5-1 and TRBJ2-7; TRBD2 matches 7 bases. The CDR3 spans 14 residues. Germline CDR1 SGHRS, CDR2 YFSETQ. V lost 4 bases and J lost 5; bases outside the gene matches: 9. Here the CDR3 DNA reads TGCGCCAGCAGCCGTCTTGAGGGAGGGGACGAGCAGTACTTC. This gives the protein CASSRLEGGDEQYF.

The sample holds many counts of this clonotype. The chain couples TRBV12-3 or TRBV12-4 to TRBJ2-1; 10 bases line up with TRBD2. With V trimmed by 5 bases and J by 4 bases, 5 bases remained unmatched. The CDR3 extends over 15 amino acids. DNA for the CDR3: TGTGCCAGCAGTCTTTTGACTAGCGGGTACAATGAGCAGTTCTTC. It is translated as CASSLLTSGYNEQFF.

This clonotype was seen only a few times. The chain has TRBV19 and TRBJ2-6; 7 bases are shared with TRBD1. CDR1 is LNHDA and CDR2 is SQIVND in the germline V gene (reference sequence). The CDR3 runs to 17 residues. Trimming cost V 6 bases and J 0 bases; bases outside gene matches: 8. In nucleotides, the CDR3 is TGTGCCAGTAGGACAGGGTCCTCCTTCTCTGGGGCCAACGTCCTGACTTTC. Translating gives CASRTGSSFSGANVLTF.